The source of this TCR beta chain is a study of CD8 T cells in ankylosing spondylitis. Overall study results and limits: What seemed typical of ankylosing spondylitis blood was a TCR beta motif built from fewer than ten highly homologous variants.

TCRdb re-called the 5' RACE reads through MiXCR, storing one row per CDR3 protein. The data contain about 220,000 distinct CDR3 sequences, more than 5.5% of them singletons. After removal of 6 bases from V and 4 bases from J, the junction contained 7 bases not matched to a gene. CDR1 and CDR2 from the germline V gene are LNHDA and SQIVND (reference sequence). The length of the CDR3 is 15 residues. Worth noting for this clonotype: What it binds is unknown.

V is TRBV19 and J is TRBJ2-3, with 10 positions matching TRBD2. The sequenced sample was blood, either unsorted or a sorted T cell fraction (not recorded which). This TCR derives from a male donor with ankylosing spondylitis. The CDR3, as DNA: TGTGCCAGTAGCACCGGGACTAGCGTTGCAGATACGCAGTATTTT. Translating gives CASSTGTSVADTQYF.